This T cell receptor beta chain is drawn from a study of identical twins. Findings and caveats of the study: Out-of-frame alpha sequences shared by twins were enriched for low generation probability. Insertions were reduced in abundant cord blood beta clonotypes but not in memory repertoires. Beta out-of-frame twin sharing showed a weaker excess.

Worth noting for this clonotype: What it binds is not known.

This CDR3 is 15 amino acids long. V was trimmed by 1 base and J by 3 bases, leaving 9 bases between them. Germline V gives CDR1 LGHDT, CDR2 YNNKEL (reference sequence). Unique molecular identifiers were present on the cDNA, which also gained a universal primer site by template switching. TCRdb analysed the 5' RACE reads with MiXCR anew, one entry per CDR3 protein. The sample shows about 660,000 distinct CDR3 sequences, around 8.6% of them seen only once. These data also formed part of another study, on yellow fever vaccine responses in identical twins.

The chain carries TRBV3-1 and TRBJ2-2; D perhaps matches TRBD1 (5 bases). The specimen sequenced was PBMCs. The TCR comes from a woman between 18 and 30 years old in good health. CDR3: CASSQGSRDTGELFF. The DNA of the CDR3 is TGTGCCAGCAGCCAAGGTAGCAGGGACACCGGGGAGCTGTTTTTT.